This TCR beta chain stems from a study of shared clonotypes between healthy human individuals. The study's findings and limits: Non-shared clonotypes displayed generation probabilities falling below those of clonotypes present in all four donors. Generally, naive subsets (rather than memory subsets) showed larger estimated richness.

Source study methods: Filtering differed, since immunoSEQ gave only junction sequences and no quality scores. Some clones are missing from TCRdb's copy, which holds only in-frame ones; the method was immunoSEQ multiplex PCR. Clone size and the V and J calls come from that table; the DNA yielded D and trimming. This sample has roughly 2,500,000 clones, with roughly 93% found just once. Details on this clone: Its antigen is unknown.

The V segment lost 7 bases and the J segment 2 bases; nucleotides outside the gene matches: 2. Germline CDR1 MNHNS, CDR2 SASEGT. There are 12 residues in the CDR3. The sequenced sample consisted of naive CD4+ T cells from PBMCs. The subset: CD45RA+ positively selected. The TCR sequence derives from a man aged 18 to 35 in good health. Some clones in this sample may be carry-over from other donors' samples. This sequence joins TRBV6-1 and TRBJ2-7, with TRBD1 identical over 7 bases. CDR3 protein: CASNTGAYEQYF. The CDR3 DNA sequence: TGTGCCAGCAACACAGGGGCCTACGAGCAGTACTTC.